This is a list of T cell receptor beta chains from one sample in a study of cytotoxic CD8 clonotypes in ibrutinib-treated CLL. Repertoires were generated with immunoSEQ multiplex PCR, while TCRdb's copy carries only in-frame clones and drops some. The table shows around 52,000 clones, with 56% occurring only once. The material was PBMCs, obtained after 24 months of ibrutinib treatment. Every receptor here comes from a human donor with chronic lymphocytic leukemia. The CDR3 runs from the conserved cysteine through the conserved F or W. Each record gives: clone size, D gene, J gene, V gene, CDR3 protein, CDR3 DNA. A D gene is named only where the DNA matches it firmly. Size is stated for part of the rows, as once, few or many counts, or as a class when the clone is expanded.

-	-	TRBJ2-1	TRBV30	CAWSVRGGGRYNEQFF	TGTGCCTGGAGTGTACGGGGAGGTGGCCGGTACAATGAGCAGTTCTTC
-	-	TRBJ1-5	TRBV28	CASSLFRQASNQPQHF	TGTGCCAGCAGTTTATTCCGACAGGCCAGCAATCAGCCCCAGCATTTT
-	-	TRBJ2-3	TRBV6-5	CASSPRTGIRQYF	TGTGCCAGCAGCCCCCGGACGGGAATTAGGCAGTATTTT
-	-	TRBJ1-1	TRBV28	CASSVGGFTEAFF	TGTGCCAGCAGCGTGGGAGGGTTCACTGAAGCTTTCTTT
-	-	TRBJ1-1	TRBV6-5	CASRGRVTEAFF	TGTGCCAGCAGGGGGCGGGTTACTGAAGCTTTCTTT
few	-	TRBJ1-1	TRBV2	CASTPDVNTEAFF	TGTGCCAGCACTCCGGACGTGAACACTGAAGCTTTCTTT
-	-	TRBJ1-6	TRBV2	CASSADGQNSPLHF	TGTGCCAGCAGCGCTGACGGTCAGAATTCACCCCTCCACTTT
few	-	TRBJ2-3	TRBV6-1	CASSGDTYSSTDTQYF	TGTGCCAGCAGTGGGGACACATATTCTAGCACAGATACGCAGTATTTT
-	-	TRBJ1-6	TRBV6-5	CASSLPRIYNSPLHF	TGTGCCAGCAGCCTCCCCCGGATCTATAATTCACCCCTCCACTTT
-	-	TRBJ2-7	TRBV5-6	CASSLHMLVGEQYF	TGTGCCAGCAGCTTGCATATGCTCGTGGGGGAGCAGTACTTC
-	-	TRBJ2-6	TRBV14	CASSQDRTSGANVLTF	TGTGCCAGCAGCCAAGATCGGACCTCTGGGGCCAACGTCCTGACTTTC
-	TRBD2	TRBJ2-3	TRBV28	CASSPPGVAGPTDTQYF	TGTGCCAGCAGTCCCCCCGGGGTAGCGGGACCAACAGATACGCAGTATTTT
many	-	TRBJ2-7	TRBV19	CASSAQGFTYEQYF	TGTGCCAGCAGTGCCCAGGGATTCACCTACGAGCAGTACTTC
-	-	TRBJ2-5	TRBV9	CASSPAGPQETQYF	TGTGCCAGCAGCCCCGCCGGGCCCCAAGAGACCCAGTACTTC
-	TRBD2	TRBJ2-1	TRBV7-2	CASNILTSGSYNEQFF	TGTGCCAGCAACATCCTAACTAGCGGGTCCTACAATGAGCAGTTCTTC
once	-	TRBJ2-6	TRBV5-1	CASSLGPGAGAGANVLTF	TGCGCCAGCAGCTTGGGGCCAGGGGCAGGTGCTGGGGCCAACGTCCTGACTTTC
-	TRBD1	TRBJ2-1	TRBV11-3	CASSLDSTGGYNEQFF	TGTGCCAGCAGCTTAGATTCGACAGGGGGGTACAATGAGCAGTTCTTC
-	-	TRBJ1-1	TRBV4-2	CASSQDPELRNTEAFF	TGTGCCAGCAGCCAAGACCCGGAGCTGCGGAACACTGAAGCTTTCTTT
few	-	TRBJ2-5	TRBV5-6	CASSLTSSFGTQYF	TGTGCCAGCAGCTTGACTTCGTCCTTCGGGACCCAGTACTTC
-	-	TRBJ2-3	TRBV6-1	CASSSGVTDTQYF	TGTGCCAGCAGCTCAGGGGTCACAGATACGCAGTATTTT
few	-	TRBJ2-3	TRBV12-5	CASGSLGDTQYF	TGTGCTAGTGGTTCCCTAGGCGATACGCAGTATTTT
-	-	TRBJ2-3	TRBV11-3	CASSFRVSDTQYF	TGTGCCAGCAGCTTTAGGGTGAGCGATACGCAGTATTTT
-	-	TRBJ2-1	TRBV7-6	CASSPNLNEQFF	TGTGCCAGCAGCCCTAATTTGAATGAGCAGTTCTTC
once	-	TRBJ2-2	TRBV6-6	CASNPAHVTGELFF	TGTGCCAGCAATCCTGCTCATGTGACCGGGGAGCTGTTTTTT
-	-	TRBJ1-5	TRBV28	CASSPYGGGGNQPQHF	TGTGCCAGCAGTCCCTACGGGGGTGGGGGCAATCAGCCCCAGCATTTT
-	TRBD1	TRBJ1-2	TRBV6-5	CASTSRDRVGYGYTF	TGTGCCAGCACCTCTCGGGACAGGGTGGGCTATGGCTACACCTTC
many	-	TRBJ2-5	TRBV7-2	CASSLDLWGQETQYF	TGTGCCAGCAGCCTCGATTTATGGGGCCAAGAGACCCAGTACTTC
few	-	TRBJ1-6	TRBV7-8	CASSLDFQGAYNSPLHF	TGTGCCAGCAGCTTAGACTTTCAGGGCGCCTATAATTCACCCCTCCACTTT